This T cell receptor (beta chain) was observed in a study of CD8+ T cells in alopecia areata. Overall study context: Those patients who were treated received oral tofacitinib, which was given at 5 to 10 mg twice daily for moderate-to-severe alopecia areata.

Investigators isolated RNA and reverse transcribed it into cDNA to act as the sequencing template. The repertoire was sequenced with immunoSEQ multiplex PCR; TCRdb's copy has only in-frame clones and lacks some. The sample lists over 85,000 clones; 61% were seen once. Regarding the study as a whole: More clonal than normal scalp was lesional scalp, particularly alopecia totalis/universalis.

Concerning this clone: Its matching antigen is unknown.

The treatment was: oral pan-JAK inhibitor, 5-10 mg twice daily. Both peripheral blood and punch biopsies of lesional scalp skin were obtained from patients who had alopecia areata. This CDR3 has 12 amino acids. Trimming left V 3 bases short and J 7 bases short, with 4 bases between. Per the germline V gene, CDR1 is SEHNR and CDR2 is FQNEAQ (reference sequence). The sample here was CD8+ T cells sorted from blood, taken at week 4, from a patient treated with tofacitinib. V and J are TRBV7-9 and TRBJ1-6; no reliable D call. This receptor was identified in a human donor with alopecia areata. CDR3: CASSFLNSPLHF. The CDR3 DNA sequence: TGTGCCAGCAGCTTCCTAAATTCACCCCTCCACTTT.